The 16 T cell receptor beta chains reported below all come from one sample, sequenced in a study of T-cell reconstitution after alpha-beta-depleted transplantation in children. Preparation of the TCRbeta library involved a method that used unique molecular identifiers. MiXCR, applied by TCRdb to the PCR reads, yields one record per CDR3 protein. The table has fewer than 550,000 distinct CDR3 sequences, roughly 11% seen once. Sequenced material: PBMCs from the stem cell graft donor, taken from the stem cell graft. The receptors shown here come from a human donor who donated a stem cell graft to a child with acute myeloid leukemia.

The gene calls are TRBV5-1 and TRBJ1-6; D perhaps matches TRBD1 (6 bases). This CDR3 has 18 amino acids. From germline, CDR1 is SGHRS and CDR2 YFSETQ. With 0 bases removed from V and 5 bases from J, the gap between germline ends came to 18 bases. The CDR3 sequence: CASSLVRGGGVHNSPLHF. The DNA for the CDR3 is TGCGCCAGCAGCTTGGTTCGGGGCGGGGGCGTTCATAATTCACCCCTCCACTTT.

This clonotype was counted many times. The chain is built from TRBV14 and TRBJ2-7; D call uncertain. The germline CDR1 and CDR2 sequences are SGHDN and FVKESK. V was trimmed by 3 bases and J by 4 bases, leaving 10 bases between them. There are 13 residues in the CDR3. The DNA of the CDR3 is TGTGCCAGCAGCCACCCTTTATCGTACGAGCAGTACTTC. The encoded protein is CASSHPLSYEQYF.

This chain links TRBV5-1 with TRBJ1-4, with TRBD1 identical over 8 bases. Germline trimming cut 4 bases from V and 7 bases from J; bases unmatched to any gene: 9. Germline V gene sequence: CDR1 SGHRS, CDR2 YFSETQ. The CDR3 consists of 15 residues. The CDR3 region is CASSIGQGSVEKLFF. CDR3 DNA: TGCGCCAGCAGCATCGGACAGGGATCAGTTGAAAAACTGTTTTTT. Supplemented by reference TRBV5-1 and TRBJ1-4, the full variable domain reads KAGVTQTPRYLIKTRGQQVTLSCSPISGHRSVSWYQQTPGQGLQFLFEYFSETQRNKGNFPGRFSGRQFSNSRSEMNVSTLELGDSALYLCASSIGQGSVEKLFFGSGTQLSVL.

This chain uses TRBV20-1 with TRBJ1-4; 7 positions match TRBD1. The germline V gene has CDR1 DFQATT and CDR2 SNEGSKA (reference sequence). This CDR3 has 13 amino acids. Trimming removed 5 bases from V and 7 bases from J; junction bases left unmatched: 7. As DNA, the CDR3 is TGCAGTGCTGCGACAGGGATTGCTGAAAAACTGTTTTTT. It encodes CSAATGIAEKLFF.

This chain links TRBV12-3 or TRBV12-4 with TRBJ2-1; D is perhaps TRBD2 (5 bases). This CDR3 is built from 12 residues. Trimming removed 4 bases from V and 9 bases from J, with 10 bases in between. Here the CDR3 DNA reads TGTGCCAGCAGTTACGGGAAAGGTGAGCAGTTCTTC. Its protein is CASSYGKGEQFF.

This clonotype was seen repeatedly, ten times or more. CDR3 bases: TGTGCCAGCAGTGAGTCGTCGGGGGGGCGGCTCGAGCAGTACGTC. It encodes CASSESSGGRLEQYV. The rearrangement joins TRBV6-1 to TRBJ2-7; the match to TRBD2 covers 8 bases. The V and J ends lost 3 bases and 6 bases, in that order; junction bases with no gene match: 10. The CDR3 is 15 residues long. Germline V CDR1 and CDR2: MNHNS, SASEGT.

CDR3 loop: CASSRTHREETQYF. The CDR3 region has the DNA TGCGCCAGCAGCAGAACGCACAGAGAAGAGACCCAGTACTTC. The J gene is TRBJ2-5, the V gene TRBV5-1; no clear D gene. The V gene lost 4 bases and the J gene lost 3 bases, with 13 bases spanning the gap. The CDR3 consists of 14 residues. From germline, CDR1 is SGHRS and CDR2 YFSETQ.

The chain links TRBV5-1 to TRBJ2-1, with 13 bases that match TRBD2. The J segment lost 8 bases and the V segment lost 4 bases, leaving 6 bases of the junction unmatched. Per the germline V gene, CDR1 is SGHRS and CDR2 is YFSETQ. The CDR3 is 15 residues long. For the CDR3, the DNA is TGCGCCAGCAGCGGGACTAGCGGGGTTATGTATGAGCAGTTCTTC. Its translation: CASSGTSGVMYEQFF.

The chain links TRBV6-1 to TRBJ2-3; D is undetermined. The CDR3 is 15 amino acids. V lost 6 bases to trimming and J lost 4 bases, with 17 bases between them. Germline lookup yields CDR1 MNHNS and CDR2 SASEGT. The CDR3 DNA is TGTGCCAGCAGATCCCCAGGCTCAGCAGCAGATACGCAGTATTTT. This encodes CASRSPGSAADTQYF.

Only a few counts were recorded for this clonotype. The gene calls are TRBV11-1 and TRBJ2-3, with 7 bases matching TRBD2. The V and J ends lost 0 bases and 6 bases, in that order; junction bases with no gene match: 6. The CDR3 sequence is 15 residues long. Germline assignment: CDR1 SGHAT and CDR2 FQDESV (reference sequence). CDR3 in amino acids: CASSLAGGIRDTQYF. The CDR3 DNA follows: TGTGCCAGCAGCTTAGCGGGAGGGATCCGCGATACGCAGTATTTT.

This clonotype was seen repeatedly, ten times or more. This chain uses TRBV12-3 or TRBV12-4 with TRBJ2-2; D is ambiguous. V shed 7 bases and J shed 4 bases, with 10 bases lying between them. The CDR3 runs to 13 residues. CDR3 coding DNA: TGTGCCAGCATGCGGTTGAGCACCGGGGAGCTGTTTTTT. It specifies CASMRLSTGELFF.

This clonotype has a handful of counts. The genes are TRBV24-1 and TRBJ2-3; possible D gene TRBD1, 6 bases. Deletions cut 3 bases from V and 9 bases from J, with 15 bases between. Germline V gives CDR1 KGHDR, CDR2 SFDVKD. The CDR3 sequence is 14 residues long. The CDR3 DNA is TGTGCCACCAGTGATGATGCTACAGGGTCAACGCAGTATTTT. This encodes CATSDDATGSTQYF.

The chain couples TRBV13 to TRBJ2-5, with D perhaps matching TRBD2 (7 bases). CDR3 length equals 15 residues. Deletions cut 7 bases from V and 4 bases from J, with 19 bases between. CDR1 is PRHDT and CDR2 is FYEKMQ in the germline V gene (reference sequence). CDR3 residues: CASNEGGGSRETQYF. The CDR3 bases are TGTGCCAGCAATGAAGGGGGGGGGTCAAGAGAGACCCAGTACTTC.

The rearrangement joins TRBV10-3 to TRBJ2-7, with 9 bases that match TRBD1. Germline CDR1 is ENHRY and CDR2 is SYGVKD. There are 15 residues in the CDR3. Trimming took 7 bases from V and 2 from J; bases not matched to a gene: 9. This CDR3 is CAIKASQGAAYEQYF. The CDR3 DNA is TGTGCCATCAAAGCCTCACAGGGGGCTGCCTACGAGCAGTACTTC.

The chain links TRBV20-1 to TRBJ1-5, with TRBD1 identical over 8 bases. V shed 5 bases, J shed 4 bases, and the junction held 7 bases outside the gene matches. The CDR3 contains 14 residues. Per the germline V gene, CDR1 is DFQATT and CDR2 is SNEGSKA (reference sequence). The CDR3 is CSASLQGANQPQHF. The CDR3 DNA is TGCAGTGCTTCCCTCCAGGGGGCTAATCAGCCCCAGCATTTT.

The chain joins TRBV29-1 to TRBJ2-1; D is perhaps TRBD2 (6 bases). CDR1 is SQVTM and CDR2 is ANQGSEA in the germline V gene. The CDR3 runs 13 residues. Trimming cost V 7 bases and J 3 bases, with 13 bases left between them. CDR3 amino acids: CSGGGRLYNEQFF. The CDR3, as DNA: TGCAGCGGTGGAGGGAGGCTCTACAATGAGCAGTTCTTC.